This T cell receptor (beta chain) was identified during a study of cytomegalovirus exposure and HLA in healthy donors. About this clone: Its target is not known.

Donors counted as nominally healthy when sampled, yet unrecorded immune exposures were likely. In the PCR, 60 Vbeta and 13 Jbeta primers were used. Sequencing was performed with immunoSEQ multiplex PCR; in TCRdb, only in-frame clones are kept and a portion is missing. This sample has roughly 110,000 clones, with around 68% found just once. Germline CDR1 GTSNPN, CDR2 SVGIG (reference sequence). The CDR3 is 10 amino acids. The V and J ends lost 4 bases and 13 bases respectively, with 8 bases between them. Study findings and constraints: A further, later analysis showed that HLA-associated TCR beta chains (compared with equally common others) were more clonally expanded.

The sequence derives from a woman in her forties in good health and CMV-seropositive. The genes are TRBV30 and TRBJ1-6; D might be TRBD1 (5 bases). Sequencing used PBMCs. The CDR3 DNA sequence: TGTGCCTGGATCCGGGGGCCCCTCCACTTT. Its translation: CAWIRGPLHF. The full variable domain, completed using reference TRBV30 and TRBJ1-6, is SQTIHQWPATLVQPVGSPLSLECTVEGTSNPNLYWYRQAAGRGLQLLFYSVGIGQISSEVPQNLSASRPQDRQFILSSKKLLLSDSGFYLCAWIRGPLHFGNGTRLTVT.